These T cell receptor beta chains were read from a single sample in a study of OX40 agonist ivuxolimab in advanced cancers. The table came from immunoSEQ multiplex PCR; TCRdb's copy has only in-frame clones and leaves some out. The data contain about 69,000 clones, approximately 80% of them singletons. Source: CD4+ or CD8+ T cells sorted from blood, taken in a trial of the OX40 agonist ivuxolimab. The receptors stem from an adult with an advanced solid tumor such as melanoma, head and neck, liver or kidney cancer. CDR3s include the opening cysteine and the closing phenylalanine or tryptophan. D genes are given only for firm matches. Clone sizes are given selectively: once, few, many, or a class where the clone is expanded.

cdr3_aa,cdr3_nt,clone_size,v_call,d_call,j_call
CASSPPVRGRTDTQYF,TGTGCCAGCAGCCCACCAGTCAGGGGGAGAACAGATACGCAGTATTTT,-,TRBV7-9,TRBD1,TRBJ2-3
CASSSTGRGTDTQYF,TGTGCCAGCAGCTCGACGGGGAGGGGCACAGATACGCAGTATTTT,-,TRBV7-2,TRBD2,TRBJ2-3
CASSPTGGSNSPLHF,TGTGCCAGCTCACCAACAGGGGGCTCGAATTCACCCCTCCACTTT,few,TRBV18,TRBD1,TRBJ1-6
CASSPMGFGEQYF,TGTGCCAGCTCACCAATGGGCTTTGGGGAGCAGTACTTC,-,TRBV18,-,TRBJ2-7
CAWKAWGTDTQYF,TGTGCCTGGAAGGCATGGGGCACAGATACGCAGTATTTT,-,TRBV30,-,TRBJ2-3
CASSRGFSYEQYF,TGTGCCAGCAGTAGAGGGTTCTCCTACGAGCAGTACTTC,-,TRBV6-1,-,TRBJ2-7
CASTHGGNMNTEAFF,TGTGCCAGCACCCACGGAGGGAATATGAACACTGAAGCTTTCTTT,-,TRBV6-1,-,TRBJ1-1
CASSLQVYNSPLHF,TGTGCCAGCAGCTTACAGGTTTATAATTCACCCCTCCACTTT,few,TRBV11-2,-,TRBJ1-6
CASSLSAGTSAYEQYF,TGTGCCAGCAGTTTATCGGCGGGGACTAGCGCCTACGAGCAGTACTTC,-,TRBV27,TRBD2,TRBJ2-7
CASSLNSGTAGNTIYF,TGTGCCAGCAGTTTAAATTCCGGGACAGCTGGAAACACCATATATTTT,once,TRBV28,TRBD1,TRBJ1-3
CASSLRWDRGQPQHF,TGTGCCAGCAGTCTCCGATGGGACAGGGGACAGCCCCAGCATTTT,-,TRBV27,TRBD1,TRBJ1-5
CASSIRLAGSTSYNEQFF,TGTGCCAGTAGTATACGGCTAGCGGGGAGCACCTCCTACAATGAGCAGTTCTTC,few,TRBV19,TRBD2,TRBJ2-1
CASNRGLGSTDTQYF,TGTGCCAGCAACCGGGGTTTGGGTAGCACAGATACGCAGTATTTT,-,TRBV2,-,TRBJ2-3
CASSQREGPNEQFF,TGCGCCAGCAGCCAAAGAGAAGGGCCCAATGAGCAGTTCTTC,-,TRBV4-1,-,TRBJ2-1
CASSPLLVSHEQYF,TGTGCCAGCAGCCCCCTACTCGTTTCCCACGAGCAGTACTTC,-,TRBV13,-,TRBJ2-7
CSVRSGTANTDTQYF,TGCAGCGTCCGATCCGGGACAGCTAACACAGATACGCAGTATTTT,-,TRBV29-1,TRBD1,TRBJ2-3
CAWSVISYGYTF,TGTGCCTGGAGTGTGATCTCGTATGGCTACACCTTC,-,TRBV30,-,TRBJ1-2
CSAPEGKEAFF,TGCAGTGCACCCGAGGGAAAGGAAGCTTTCTTT,-,TRBV20-1,-,TRBJ1-1
CASSYSGGKYNEQFF,TGTGCCAGCAGTTACTCGGGGGGGAAATACAATGAGCAGTTCTTC,-,TRBV6-5,TRBD2,TRBJ2-1
CASSDVGIIRSEQFF,TGTGCCAGCAGTGATGTTGGGATTATTCGATCTGAGCAGTTCTTC,-,TRBV2,-,TRBJ2-1
CASSVGVGGMETQYF,TGTGCCAGCAGCGTAGGAGTGGGGGGAATGGAGACCCAGTACTTC,-,TRBV9,-,TRBJ2-5
CASSLAGGDPRNGYTF,TGCGCCAGCAGCTTGGCCGGTGGGGACCCGCGGAATGGCTACACCTTC,-,TRBV5-1,-,TRBJ1-2